The text below deals with one TCR beta chain. Measured with immunoSEQ multiplex PCR; TCRdb has only the in-frame clones, and not every one. The sample lists about 190,000 clones; around nine tenths were seen once. These data belong to a study of blood T cell repertoires in COVID-19. Study at large: Both acute and convalescent COVID-19 samples were obtained from the United States, Italy and Spain.

CDR3 size: 15 residues. The V gene lost 6 bases and the J gene lost 1 base, with 15 bases spanning the gap. Germline CDR1 is MDHEN and CDR2 is SYDVKM. This rearrangement joins TRBV28 to TRBJ2-5, with D possibly matching TRBD2 (5 bases). The origin of this receptor is a man aged 25 to 40 with acute or convalescent COVID-19. The sequencing input was peripheral blood. DNA for the CDR3: TGTGCCAGCAGCACCCGGGGTGGGCTCCAAGAGACCCAGTACTTC. This codes for CASSTRGGLQETQYF.